A selection of T cell receptor beta chains follows, all from one sample in a study of cytomegalovirus exposure and HLA in healthy donors. Generated by immunoSEQ multiplex PCR, the TCRdb table keeps only in-frame clones and is missing some. The sample includes fewer than 250,000 clones, approximately 80% of them seen just once. The source material was PBMCs. These TCRs come from a woman in her forties or fifties in good health and CMV-seropositive. CDR3s leave out the opening cysteine and the closing phenylalanine or tryptophan. Clone size is given for some rows only: seen once, a few or many times, or a class if the clone is expanded.

CDR3	V	length	size
AWSPTGNTQY	TRBV30	10	.
ASRRGTDSYEQY	TRBV7-2	12	.
ASSPIGGYSYNEQF	TRBV5-6	14	once
ASSQDPEGETKY	TRBV4-3	12	.
ASRLSVGYT	TRBV7-2	9	.
ASSAGGWADTQY	TRBV9	12	.
ASSVLRAPNSPLH	TRBV2	13	.
ASSPRQGLDTQY	TRBV18	12	.
ASSVANPVGANTEAF	TRBV5-1	15	.
ASSAGTSIRETQY	TRBV7-3	13	.
ASNPTRDSPLH	TRBV28	11	.
ASSFGLAGGDWEQY	TRBV7-9	14	few
ASSTYTESYGYT	TRBV19	12	.
ASSVLAGGPDTQY	TRBV9	13	once
ASSLGRDLDHVGYT	TRBV28	14	.
ASRSSGGYEQY	TRBV6-1	11	.
ASTDRVVTDTQY	TRBV28	12	.
ASSAAGYQPQH	TRBV7-2	11	.
AISADIAYEQY	TRBV10-3	11	.
ASSQEQGFRTGELF	TRBV14	14	.
ASSFRQGIYGYT	TRBV6-5	12	.
ASSSRDRVGHEQY	TRBV6-6	13	.
ASSVGQGVSYLYGYT	TRBV9	15	.
ASSYLEGGTDTQY	TRBV5-1	13	.
ASSLGRGPQNTEAF	TRBV7-2	14	.
ASRSISGGLFSDFYEQY	TRBV27	17	.
ASRGERRNEKLF	TRBV19	12	.
ASGGDRINEQF	TRBV6-6	11	.
ASSLRLLLNTIY	TRBV13	12	.
ASSTGGGAVDTQY	TRBV7-2	13	few
ASSIDWGRGVQPQH	TRBV19	14	.
ASSQDPQDIGAYTEAF	TRBV4-1	16	few
ASSPETDRSYEQY	TRBV5-4	13	few
ASSGGQGGFDEQY	TRBV5-4	13	.
AWSAGQVLNQPQH	TRBV30	13	.
SVGQGVNQPQH	TRBV29-1	11	.
ASSASPGTDTQY	TRBV6-4	12	.
ASTIKTGYGYT	TRBV5-6	11	.
ASSLQGADTEAF	TRBV5-1	12	.
ASRGSGNSPLH	TRBV5-1	11	.
ASSLIPPGTGDGYT	TRBV28	14	.
ASSEGLAGYNEQF	TRBV6-4	13	few
ASSLVRTGATEAF	TRBV11-2	13	.